This T cell receptor (beta chain) was obtained from a study of cytotoxic CD8 clonotypes in ibrutinib-treated CLL. Clones were read by immunoSEQ multiplex PCR, and TCRdb kept only the in-frame ones, dropping some. Found here are approximately 170,000 clones, about 88% of them singletons; the top ten hold approximately 3%. This CDR3 comprises 17 residues. The V gene lost 4 bases and the J gene lost 1 base, with 19 bases spanning the gap. Germline V gives CDR1 SGDLS, CDR2 YYNGEE. The receptor comes from a human donor with chronic lymphocytic leukemia. V gene TRBV9 combines with J gene TRBJ2-3; no definite D call. Sequencing was performed on PBMCs, taken at disease progression, from a patient treated with ibrutinib. The CDR3 sequence: CASSTPSPLAGTDTQYF. Written as DNA, the CDR3 is TGTGCCAGCAGCACCCCCTCGCCGCTGGCAGGCACAGATACGCAGTATTTT. Full variable domain (remainder filled in from reference TRBV9 and TRBJ2-3): DSGVTQTPKHLITATGQRVTLRCSPRSGDLSVYWYQQSLDQGLQFLIQYYNGEERAKGNILERFSAQQFPDLHSELNLSSLELGDSALYFCASSTPSPLAGTDTQYFGPGTRLTVL.